These T cell receptor beta chains were read from a single sample in a study of T cell changes during pregnancy in multiple sclerosis. Profiling relied on immunoSEQ multiplex PCR, and the TCRdb table lists in-frame clones only, not all of them. This table holds around 40,000 clones, roughly 90% found once. Specimen: CD8+ T cells from peripheral blood mononuclear cells, collected before pregnancy. The receptors shown here come from a female donor with multiple sclerosis, enrolled in a pregnancy study. Each CDR3 is given with its conserved first and last residue. A D gene is named only where the DNA matches it firmly. Some rows have no size entry. The others give once, few or many, or a class for an expanded clone.

TRBV27	TRBJ2-1	NA	TRBD2	CASSLSRASGGNEQFF	TGTGCCAGCAGTTTATCCCGGGCTAGCGGGGGAAATGAGCAGTTCTTC
TRBV5-5	TRBJ2-5	NA	TRBD2	CASSPRTSATEETQYF	TGTGCCAGCAGCCCACGGACTAGCGCAACTGAAGAGACCCAGTACTTC
TRBV19	TRBJ1-1	NA	NA	CASRDDGAFGKNTEAFF	TGTGCCAGTAGGGACGATGGGGCCTTTGGGAAGAACACTGAAGCTTTCTTT
TRBV19	TRBJ2-6	NA	TRBD1	CASTGTGYSGANVLTF	TGTGCCAGTACCGGGACAGGTTACTCTGGGGCCAACGTCCTGACTTTC
TRBV15	TRBJ1-5	NA	TRBD1	CATSTGQGKLSNQPQHF	TGTGCCACCAGCACGGGACAGGGGAAACTTAGCAATCAGCCCCAGCATTTT
TRBV7-9	TRBJ2-7	NA	TRBD1	CASSSSGQGPYEQYF	TGTGCCAGCAGCTCCTCGGGACAGGGACCCTACGAGCAGTACTTC
TRBV9	TRBJ1-2	once	TRBD1	CASSAGQVKTF	TGTGCCAGCAGCGCGGGACAGGTCAAAACCTTC
TRBV27	TRBJ2-1	once	TRBD2	CASSFGLAGYNEQFF	TGTGCCAGCAGTTTCGGGCTAGCGGGATACAATGAGCAGTTCTTC
TRBV5-1	TRBJ1-4	NA	TRBD1	CASSRGQNEKLFF	TGCGCCAGCAGCCGGGGACAGAATGAAAAACTGTTTTTT
TRBV27	TRBJ2-1	NA	TRBD2	CASSSAPLAGESYNEQFF	TGTGCCAGCAGTTCGGCCCCACTAGCGGGAGAATCCTACAATGAGCAGTTCTTC
TRBV9	TRBJ2-1	NA	TRBD2	CASSAGGSGGYGREQFF	TGTGCCAGCAGCGCGGGGGGTAGCGGGGGGTACGGGAGGGAGCAGTTCTTC
TRBV2	TRBJ2-5	NA	NA	CASRGQTQYF	TGTGCCAGCAGGGGCCAGACCCAGTACTTC
TRBV9	TRBJ2-7	NA	TRBD2	CASSGGGQAGVEQYF	TGTGCCAGCAGCGGAGGGGGGCAAGCGGGAGTCGAGCAGTACTTC
TRBV14	TRBJ1-1	NA	NA	CASTGGSMNTEAFF	TGTGCCAGCACTGGGGGGTCTATGAACACTGAAGCTTTCTTT
TRBV6-5	TRBJ1-2	NA	NA	CASSYRTDKFYGYTF	TGTGCCAGCAGTTACAGAACAGATAAATTCTATGGCTACACCTTC
TRBV6-1	TRBJ1-3	NA	NA	CASSESPELSGNTIYF	TGTGCCAGCAGTGAAAGTCCCGAACTCTCTGGAAACACCATATATTTT
TRBV6-5	TRBJ2-1	NA	TRBD1	CASGTGGSSYNEQFF	TGTGCCAGCGGAACAGGGGGCAGCTCCTACAATGAGCAGTTCTTC
TRBV28	TRBJ2-1	NA	TRBD2	CATSGRGYYNEQFF	TGTGCGACTAGCGGTCGCGGATACTACAATGAGCAGTTCTTC
TRBV11-2	TRBJ2-7	NA	NA	CASSPSPIQYEQYF	TGTGCCAGCAGCCCCAGCCCAATACAGTACGAGCAGTACTTC
TRBV7-6	TRBJ2-1	NA	NA	CASRPTVLSYNEQFF	TGTGCCAGCAGACCCACAGTACTCTCCTACAATGAGCAGTTCTTC
TRBV28	TRBJ2-6	NA	NA	CASRGFGANVLTF	TGTGCCAGTCGGGGGTTCGGGGCCAACGTCCTGACTTTC
TRBV6-5	TRBJ1-1	NA	NA	CASIRGTEAFF	TGTGCCAGCATAAGAGGAACTGAAGCTTTCTTT
TRBV6-1	TRBJ1-3	NA	TRBD1	CASSDGTAALSGNTIYF	TGTGCCAGCAGTGATGGGACAGCCGCTCTTTCTGGAAACACCATATATTTT
TRBV2	TRBJ2-1	NA	NA	CASRGRDSNQDEQFF	TGTGCCAGCAGAGGTCGGGACTCAAATCAAGATGAGCAGTTCTTC
TRBV28	TRBJ1-1	NA	NA	CASSLYSMNTEAFF	TGTGCCAGCAGTTTATACAGCATGAACACTGAAGCTTTCTTT
TRBV4-1	TRBJ2-5	NA	TRBD2	CASSQEIQRGLETQYF	TGCGCCAGCAGCCAAGAAATCCAGCGGGGGTTGGAGACCCAGTACTTC